This section outlines one T cell receptor (beta chain) sequence together with its context. Vbeta (60) and Jbeta (13) primers were used in the PCR. Profiling relied on immunoSEQ multiplex PCR, and the TCRdb table lists in-frame clones only, not all of them. The sample shows 170,000 or so clones, about 88% of them seen only once. This record belongs to a study of cytomegalovirus exposure and HLA in healthy donors. Germline trimming cut 3 bases from V and 2 bases from J; bases unmatched to any gene: 4. Per germline, CDR1 LNHDA and CDR2 SQIVND (reference sequence). This CDR3 is 15 amino acids long. The rearrangement uses TRBV19 and TRBJ2-5; the match to TRBD1 covers 9 bases. The sequenced sample consisted of PBMCs. The receptor comes from a young woman in good health and CMV-seronegative. CDR3 nucleotides: TGTGCCAGTAGTATCGGGACAGGGCAACAAGAGACCCAGTACTTC. Translated, it gives CASSIGTGQQETQYF.